These 25 T cell receptor beta chains share one sample of origin, sequenced in a study of T cell clonotyping in hematopoietic cell transplantation (dated by TCRdb to the early 2020s). Sample time point, as interpreted from the label and publication: 100 days after allo-HCT. Preparation of the library involved the immunoSEQ multiplex PCR assay. TCRdb limited this immuneACCESS table to in-frame rearrangements with V and J called. A share of clones is missing; checked studies link under half to unresolved V genes, and the rest is unexplained. Within this sample are approximately 4,200 clones, with 96% of them counted one time only. Together, the top ten hold about 2.5% of the sample. The sequencing here drew on PBMCs, taken 100 days after allogeneic stem cell transplant. All receptors come from a male patient in his thirties or forties who had an allogeneic stem cell transplant from a related donor, so the T cells may come from the graft donor. Some clones in this sample may be carry-over from other donors' samples.

The J gene is TRBJ2-5, the V gene TRBV11-2, with 10 bases identical to TRBD2. Germline CDR1 reads SGHAT; CDR2 reads FQNNGV. This CDR3 is 17 amino acids long. V shed 3 bases, J shed 3 bases, and the junction held 10 bases outside the gene matches. The CDR3 loop is CASSFGLAVGMEETQYF. The CDR3 coding sequence is TGTGCCAGCAGCTTCGGACTAGCGGTGGGGATGGAAGAGACCCAGTACTTC.

The V call is TRBV9, the J call TRBJ2-5, with 8 bases that match TRBD2. The germline CDR1 and CDR2 sequences are SGDLS and YYNGEE. The CDR3 contains 16 residues. V shed 0 bases, J shed 5 bases, and the junction held 9 bases outside the gene matches. The CDR3 nucleotides are TGTGCCAGCAGCGTAGGGTTCGGCGGGGGGCCTGAGACCCAGTACTTC. The encoded protein is CASSVGFGGGPETQYF.

Remarks on this clone: In the same sample, other DNA sequences code for this CDR3. DNA of the CDR3: TGTGCCAGCAGCCGCGTGGGGGAAAAACTGTTTTTT. This codes for CASSRVGEKLFF. V usage is TRBV5-6 and J usage is TRBJ1-4, with D unresolved. The length of the CDR3 is 12 residues. Germline V CDR1 and CDR2: SGHDT, YYEEEE. V lost 4 bases and J lost 8, with 9 bases in between.

V is TRBV7-9 and J is TRBJ1-4; D is uncertain. The V end lost 5 bases, the J end lost 8 bases, and 15 bases lay between the germline ends. This CDR3 region has 14 residues. Germline CDR1 and CDR2: SEHNR and FQNEAQ (reference sequence). The CDR3 nucleotides read TGTGCCAGCAGCGGCTGGACCGCCGGGGAAAAACTGTTTTTT. Translation: CASSGWTAGEKLFF. Supplemented by reference TRBV7-9 and TRBJ1-4, the full variable domain reads DTGVSQNPRHKITKRGQNVTFRCDPISEHNRLYWYRQTLGQGPEFLTYFQNEAQLEKSRLLSDRFSAERPKGSFSTLEIQRTEQGDSAMYLCASSGWTAGEKLFFGSGTQLSVL.

This clone turned up a few times. V gene TRBV6-6 combines with J gene TRBJ2-5; TRBD1 aligns across 7 bases. Germline-derived CDR1 and CDR2 are MNHNY and SVGAGI (reference sequence). CDR3 size: 16 residues. V shed 6 bases and J 4 bases; nucleotides not matched to a gene: 14. The CDR3 sequence is CASSEGAAWGPETQYF. CDR3 sequence (DNA): TGTGCCAGCAGCGAGGGGGCGGCCTGGGGGCCAGAGACCCAGTACTTC.

The CDR3 protein is CASSGPGTGILSLHF. In nucleotides, the CDR3 is TGTGCCAGCAGTGGACCCGGGACAGGGATATTATCCCTCCACTTT. V is TRBV25-1 and J is TRBJ1-6; 9 nucleotides line up with TRBD1. The CDR3 runs 15 residues. Germline V gives CDR1 MGHDK, CDR2 SYGVNS. The trim removed 4 bases at V and 14 bases at J, leaving 12 bases unmatched.

The chain uses TRBV7-9 and TRBJ2-7, with D tentatively TRBD2 (5 bases). V lost 5 bases and J 3 bases, leaving 17 bases between the germline ends. The length of the CDR3 is 15 residues. The germline V gene has CDR1 SEHNR and CDR2 FQNEAQ (reference sequence). The CDR3 DNA reads as TGTGCCAGCAGCCCCCGGGATAAGGCCTTCTACGAGCAGTACTTC. Protein product: CASSPRDKAFYEQYF.

This sequence joins TRBV29-1 and TRBJ2-1, with 12 bases aligning to TRBD2. This CDR3 comprises 13 residues. Looked up from germline, CDR1 is SQVTM and CDR2 is ANQGSEA. V was pared by 5 bases and J by 7 bases, with 3 bases of the junction left unmatched. The CDR3 DNA sequence: TGCAGCGTTCTTGGACTAGCGGGAAATGAGCAGTTCTTC. Its translation: CSVLGLAGNEQFF.

For this clone: Since no conserved phenylalanine or tryptophan closes the CDR3, a read error is the likely cause. This chain links TRBV20-1 with TRBJ1-2; the D is unclear. CDR1 and CDR2 (germline): DFQATT, SNEGSKA (reference sequence). This CDR3 spans 10 amino acids. V was shortened by 5 bases and J by 4 bases, with 5 bases between the two germline ends. The CDR3 region is CSAPSYGYTL. The CDR3 nucleotides are TGCAGTGCTCCGTCCTATGGCTACACCCTC.

The chain combines TRBV27 with TRBJ1-1, with D possibly TRBD1 on 5 matching bases. V was clipped by 7 bases and J by 5 bases, with 23 bases between them. CDR3 size: 16 residues. CDR1 is MNHEY, CDR2 SMNVEV, per germline (reference sequence). Here the CDR3 DNA reads TGTGCCAGCAAACGGTCTCTGGGGGAGGTGCGGACTGAAGCTTTCTTT. Translated, it gives CASKRSLGEVRTEAFF.

The rearrangement uses TRBV11-3 and TRBJ1-1, with no clear D. This CDR3 is built from 13 residues. Germline V gives CDR1 SGHNT, CDR2 YENEEA. V was trimmed by 5 bases and J by 4 bases, leaving 11 bases between them. CDR3 residues: CASSQRARTEAFF. The CDR3 DNA follows: TGTGCCAGCAGCCAGAGGGCGCGCACTGAAGCTTTCTTT.

The J gene is TRBJ1-1, the V gene TRBV6-5; TRBD1 might be the D (6 bases). Germline V lookup: CDR1 MNHEY, CDR2 SVGAGI. The V gene lost 7 bases and the J gene lost 2 bases, with 14 bases spanning the gap. The CDR3 sequence is 14 residues long. CDR3 residues: CASTPAGTNTEAFF. CDR3 DNA sequence: TGTGCCAGCACGCCAGCGGGGACAAACACTGAAGCTTTCTTT.

The chain couples TRBV19 to TRBJ2-3; unclear D gene. CDR1 LNHDA and CDR2 SQIVND come from the germline V gene (reference sequence). V gave up 5 bases and J gave up 0 bases, with 12 bases separating them. The CDR3 has 15 residues. DNA of the CDR3: TGTGCCAGTAGTGGGAAAATGCGTAGCACAGATACGCAGTATTTT. This codes for CASSGKMRSTDTQYF.

V usage is TRBV11-3 and J usage is TRBJ2-6; no clear D gene. This CDR3 has 18 amino acids. V gave up 5 bases and J gave up 5 bases, with 22 bases separating them. Germline CDR1 reads SGHNT; CDR2 reads YENEEA. The CDR3 sequence is CASSAISSRQSRANVLTF. The CDR3 DNA reads as TGTGCCAGCAGCGCAATATCATCTCGACAAAGTCGGGCCAACGTCCTGACTTTC.

This chain uses TRBV20-1 with TRBJ1-1; TRBD1 agrees at 7 bases. The CDR3 runs 11 residues. V was clipped by 4 bases and J by 10 bases; unmatched bases: 6. Germline lookup yields CDR1 DFQATT and CDR2 SNEGSKA (reference sequence). The CDR3 is CSAKTGDRAFF. The CDR3 coding sequence is TGCAGTGCTAAAACAGGGGATAGAGCTTTCTTT.

The V call is TRBV5-1, the J call TRBJ2-1; 13 bases align to TRBD2. This CDR3 region has 13 residues. Unmatched junction bases numbered 6, after V lost 7 bases and J lost 11 bases. The germline gives CDR1 SGHRS, CDR2 YFSETQ. This chain's CDR3 is CASLGLAGSKQFF. CDR3 bases: TGCGCCAGCTTGGGACTAGCGGGGTCAAAGCAGTTCTTC. Using reference TRBV5-1 and TRBJ2-1 for the parts outside the CDR3, the full variable domain is KAGVTQTPRYLIKTRGQQVTLSCSPISGHRSVSWYQQTPGQGLQFLFEYFSETQRNKGNFPGRFSGRQFSNSRSEMNVSTLELGDSALYLCASLGLAGSKQFFGPGTRLTVL.

The rearrangement links TRBV5-1 to TRBJ1-1, with D tentatively TRBD1 (6 bases). There are 13 residues in the CDR3. The V end was cut by 4 bases, the J end by 5 bases, with 12 bases between. From germline, CDR1 is SGHRS and CDR2 YFSETQ. CDR3 bases: TGCGCCAGCAGCCCGGACAGTACAACTGAAGCTTTCTTT. This encodes CASSPDSTTEAFF.

The chain is built from TRBV6-1 and TRBJ1-2; TRBD1 aligns across 7 bases. CDR3 length equals 14 residues. CDR1 is MNHNS, CDR2 SASEGT, per germline. The J segment lost 4 bases and the V segment lost 2 bases, leaving 4 bases of the junction unmatched. CDR3 amino acids: CASSESPGGYGYTF. DNA of the CDR3: TGTGCCAGCAGTGAATCCCCAGGGGGCTATGGCTACACCTTC.

The chain uses TRBV30 and TRBJ1-3; tentative D call: TRBD1 (5 bases). The CDR3 has 12 residues. The V gene lost 6 bases and the J gene lost 8 bases, with 14 bases spanning the gap. Germline V gene data show CDR1 as GTSNPN and CDR2 as SVGIG (reference sequence). CDR3 in DNA: TGTGCCTGCTCAGGGTCCGGACACACCATATATTTT. It translates to CACSGSGHTIYF.

The rearrangement joins TRBV29-1 to TRBJ2-7; D uncertain. Germline V lookup: CDR1 SQVTM, CDR2 ANQGSEA. Trimming pared 4 bases from V and 1 base from J, leaving 8 bases between. This CDR3 contains 12 residues. The CDR3 nucleotides read TGCAGCGTTGGTGCCGGATCCTACGAGCAGTACTTC. It specifies CSVGAGSYEQYF.

This chain links TRBV19 with TRBJ2-5; possibly TRBD2 for D (7 bases). Looked up from germline, CDR1 is LNHDA and CDR2 is SQIVND (reference sequence). This CDR3 contains 16 residues. With 9 bases removed from V and 4 bases from J, the gap between germline ends came to 24 bases. The CDR3 reads CASSDRRGPTPETQYF. The CDR3 DNA sequence: TGTGCCAGCAGCGACAGGCGGGGGCCGACCCCAGAGACCCAGTACTTC.

The chain's CDR3 is CASSLARVNQPQHF. The CDR3 bases are TGTGCCAGCAGTTTAGCCAGGGTCAATCAGCCCCAGCATTTT. The V call is TRBV6-5, the J call TRBJ1-5; D is possibly TRBD1 (5 bases). Trimming pared 4 bases from V and 3 bases from J, leaving 10 bases between. The CDR3 covers 14 residues. Germline V gene sequence: CDR1 MNHEY, CDR2 SVGAGI.

The V call is TRBV10-3, the J call TRBJ2-1, with unresolved D. CDR1 and CDR2 from the germline V gene are ENHRY and SYGVKD. This CDR3 comprises 13 residues. Trimming took 7 bases from V and 0 from J, leaving 7 bases between them. DNA of the CDR3: TGTGCCATCATGGAGAGCTCCTACAATGAGCAGTTCTTC. It is translated as CAIMESSYNEQFF.

The chain recombines TRBV9 with TRBJ1-3; D unresolved. This CDR3 is 13 amino acids long. Trimming stripped 0 bases from V and 8 bases from J, with 9 bases between. CDR1 is SGDLS and CDR2 is YYNGEE in the germline V gene. The CDR3 region is CASSVEGRDTIYF. The DNA of the CDR3 is TGTGCCAGCAGCGTAGAGGGCCGAGACACCATATATTTT. Filled out from reference TRBV9 and TRBJ1-3, the complete variable domain reads DSGVTQTPKHLITATGQRVTLRCSPRSGDLSVYWYQQSLDQGLQFLIQYYNGEERAKGNILERFSAQQFPDLHSELNLSSLELGDSALYFCASSVEGRDTIYFGEGSWLTVV.

The chain joins TRBV19 to TRBJ1-3, with D uncertain. The V and J ends lost 2 bases and 0 bases respectively, with 8 bases between them. The CDR3 sequence is 15 residues long. The germline V gene has CDR1 LNHDA and CDR2 SQIVND (reference sequence). CDR3 coding DNA: TGTGCCAGTAGTATAATGTGGGACTCTGGAAACACCATATATTTT. Amino acid sequence: CASSIMWDSGNTIYF.